The subject of this entry is one T cell receptor beta chain. This entry is derived from a study of blood T cell repertoires in COVID-19. The CDR3 loop spans 14 amino acids. The germline V and J ends were trimmed by 4 bases and 0 bases, with 8 bases remaining between them. The germline V gene encodes CDR1 SGHNT and CDR2 YYREEE (reference sequence). In the authors' methods: Estimation of nucleated cell counts was performed using reference gene primer amplification. The protocol was immunoSEQ multiplex PCR, while the TCRdb copy is restricted to in-frame clones and leaves out a portion. From that table come the V and J calls and clone size; the DNA was used to work out D and trimming. The sample lists just over 300,000 clones; 87% were seen once. Assignments of participants to cohorts depended upon their own reported clinical history.

This sequence joins TRBV5-4 and TRBJ2-1; D perhaps matches TRBD2 (5 bases). Sample: PBMCs or T cells enriched from blood (not recorded which). The clonotype comes from a woman under 30 who had recovered from COVID-19. The DNA for the CDR3 is TGTGCCAGCAGCGAGAGGGTCTCCTACAATGAGCAGTTCTTC. Its protein product is CASSERVSYNEQFF. Full variable domain (rest looked up from reference TRBV5-4 and TRBJ2-1): ETGVTQSPTHLIKTRGQQVTLRCSSQSGHNTVSWYQQALGQGPQFIFQYYREEENGRGNFPPRFSGLQFPNYSSELNVNALELDDSALYLCASSERVSYNEQFFGPGTRLTVL.